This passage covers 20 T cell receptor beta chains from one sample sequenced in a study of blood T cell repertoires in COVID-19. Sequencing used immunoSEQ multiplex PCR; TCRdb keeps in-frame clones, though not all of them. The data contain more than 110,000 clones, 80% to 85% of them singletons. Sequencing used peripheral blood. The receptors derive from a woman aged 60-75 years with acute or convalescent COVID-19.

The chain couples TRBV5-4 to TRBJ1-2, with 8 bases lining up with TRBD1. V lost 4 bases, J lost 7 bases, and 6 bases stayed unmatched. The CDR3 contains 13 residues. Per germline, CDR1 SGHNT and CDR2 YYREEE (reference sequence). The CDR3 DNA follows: TGTGCCAGCAGCCGGACAGGGAGAAGTGGCTACACCTTC. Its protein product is CASSRTGRSGYTF.

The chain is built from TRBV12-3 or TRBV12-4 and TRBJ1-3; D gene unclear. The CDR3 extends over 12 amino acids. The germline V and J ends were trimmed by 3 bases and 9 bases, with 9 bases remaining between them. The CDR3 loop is CASSFSASTIYF. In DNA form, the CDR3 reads TGTGCCAGCAGTTTTAGTGCCTCCACCATATATTTT.

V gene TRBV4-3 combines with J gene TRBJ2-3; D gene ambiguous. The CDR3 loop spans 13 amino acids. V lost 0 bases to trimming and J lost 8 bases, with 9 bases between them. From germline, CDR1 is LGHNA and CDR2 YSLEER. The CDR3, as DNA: TGCGCCAGCAGCCAAGATGTCCTGAGTACGCAGTATTTT. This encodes CASSQDVLSTQYF.

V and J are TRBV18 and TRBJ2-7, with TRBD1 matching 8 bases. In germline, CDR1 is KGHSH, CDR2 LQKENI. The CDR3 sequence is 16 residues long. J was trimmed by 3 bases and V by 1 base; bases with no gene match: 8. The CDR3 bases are TGTGCCAGCTCACCACGAGACAGGGGATCGAACTACGAGCAGTACTTC. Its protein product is CASSPRDRGSNYEQYF. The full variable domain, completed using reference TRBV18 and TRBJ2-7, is NAGVMQNPRHLVRRRGQEARLRCSPMKGHSHVYWYRQLPEEGLKFMVYLQKENIIDESGMPKERFSAEFPKEGPSILRIQQVVRGDSAAYFCASSPRDRGSNYEQYFGPGTRLTVT.

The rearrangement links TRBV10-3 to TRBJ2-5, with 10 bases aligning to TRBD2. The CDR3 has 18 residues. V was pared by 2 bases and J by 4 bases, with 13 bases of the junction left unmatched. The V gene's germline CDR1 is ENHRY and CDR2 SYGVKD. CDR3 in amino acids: CAISEKFWASGSGETQYF. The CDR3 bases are TGTGCCATCAGTGAGAAGTTTTGGGCTAGCGGGAGCGGAGAGACCCAGTACTTC.

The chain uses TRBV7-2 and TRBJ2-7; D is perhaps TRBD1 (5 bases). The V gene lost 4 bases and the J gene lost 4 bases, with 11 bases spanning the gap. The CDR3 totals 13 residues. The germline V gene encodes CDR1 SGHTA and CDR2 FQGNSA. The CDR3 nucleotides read TGTGCCAGCAGCTACCCAGGGTGGTACGAGCAGTACTTC. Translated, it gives CASSYPGWYEQYF.

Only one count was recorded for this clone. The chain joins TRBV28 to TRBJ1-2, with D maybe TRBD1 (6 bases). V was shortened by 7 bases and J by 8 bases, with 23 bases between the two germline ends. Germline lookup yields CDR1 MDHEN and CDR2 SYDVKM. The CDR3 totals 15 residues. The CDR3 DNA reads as TGTGCCAGCACCTCGGGACAAACCATACTCGGGGGCTACACCTTC. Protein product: CASTSGQTILGGYTF.

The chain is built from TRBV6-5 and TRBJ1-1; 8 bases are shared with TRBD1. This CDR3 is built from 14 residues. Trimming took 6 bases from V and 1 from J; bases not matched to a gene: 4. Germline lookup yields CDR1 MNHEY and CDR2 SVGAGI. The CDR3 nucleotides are TGTGCCAGCAGCACAGGGGGGGCGAACACTGAAGCTTTCTTT. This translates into CASSTGGANTEAFF.

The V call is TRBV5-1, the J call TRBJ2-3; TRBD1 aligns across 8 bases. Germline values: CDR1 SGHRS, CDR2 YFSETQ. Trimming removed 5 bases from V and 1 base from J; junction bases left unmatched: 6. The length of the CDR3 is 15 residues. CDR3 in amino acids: CASRDRVDGTDTQYF. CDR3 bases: TGCGCCAGCAGGGACAGGGTTGATGGCACAGATACGCAGTATTTT.

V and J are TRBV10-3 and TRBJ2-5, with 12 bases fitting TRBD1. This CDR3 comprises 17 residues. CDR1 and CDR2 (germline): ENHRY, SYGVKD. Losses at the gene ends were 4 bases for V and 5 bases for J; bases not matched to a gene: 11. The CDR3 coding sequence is TGTGCCATCAGTGCTGTATCCGGGACAGGGGGCTTTGAGACCCAGTACTTC. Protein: CAISAVSGTGGFETQYF.

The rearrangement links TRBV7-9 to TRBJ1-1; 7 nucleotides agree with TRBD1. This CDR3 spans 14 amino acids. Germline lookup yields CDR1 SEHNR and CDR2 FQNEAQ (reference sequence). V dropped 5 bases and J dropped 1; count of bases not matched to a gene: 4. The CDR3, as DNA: TGTGCCAGCAGCCCACGGACAGGGAACACTGAAGCTTTCTTT. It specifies CASSPRTGNTEAFF. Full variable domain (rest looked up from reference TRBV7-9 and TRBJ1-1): DTGVSQNPRHKITKRGQNVTFRCDPISEHNRLYWYRQTLGQGPEFLTYFQNEAQLEKSRLLSDRFSAERPKGSFSTLEIQRTEQGDSAMYLCASSPRTGNTEAFFGQGTRLTVV.

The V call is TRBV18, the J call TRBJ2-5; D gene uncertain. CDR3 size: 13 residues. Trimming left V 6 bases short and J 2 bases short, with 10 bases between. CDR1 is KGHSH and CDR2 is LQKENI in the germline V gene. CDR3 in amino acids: CASSRGPQETQYF. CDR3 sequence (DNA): TGTGCCAGCTCCCGCGGTCCACAAGAGACCCAGTACTTC.

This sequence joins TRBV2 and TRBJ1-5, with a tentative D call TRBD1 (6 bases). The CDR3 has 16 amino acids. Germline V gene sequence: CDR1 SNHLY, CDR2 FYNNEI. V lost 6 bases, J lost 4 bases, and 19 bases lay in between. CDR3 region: CASRAPGTGPNQPQHF. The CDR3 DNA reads TGTGCCAGCAGGGCACCGGGCACAGGGCCAAATCAGCCCCAGCATTTT.

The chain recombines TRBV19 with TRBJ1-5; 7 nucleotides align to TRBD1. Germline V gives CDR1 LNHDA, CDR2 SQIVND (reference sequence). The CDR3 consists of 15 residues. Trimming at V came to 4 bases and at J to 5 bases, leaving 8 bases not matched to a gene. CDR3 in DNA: TGTGCCAGTAGTAGTAAGCGACAGGGCGATCAGCCCCAGCATTTT. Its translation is CASSSKRQGDQPQHF.

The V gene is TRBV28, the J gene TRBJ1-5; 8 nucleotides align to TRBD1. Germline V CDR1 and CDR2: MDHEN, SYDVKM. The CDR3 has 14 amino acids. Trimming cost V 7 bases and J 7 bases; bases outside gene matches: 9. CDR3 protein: CASKVQGGIQPQHF. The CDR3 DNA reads TGTGCCAGCAAGGTACAGGGGGGGATCCAGCCCCAGCATTTT.

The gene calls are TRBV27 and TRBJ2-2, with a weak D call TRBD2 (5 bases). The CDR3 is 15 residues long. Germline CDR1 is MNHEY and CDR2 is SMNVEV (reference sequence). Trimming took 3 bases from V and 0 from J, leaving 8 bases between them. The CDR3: CASSFRLTNTGELFF. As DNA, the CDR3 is TGTGCCAGCAGTTTTAGACTAACGAACACCGGGGAGCTGTTTTTT.

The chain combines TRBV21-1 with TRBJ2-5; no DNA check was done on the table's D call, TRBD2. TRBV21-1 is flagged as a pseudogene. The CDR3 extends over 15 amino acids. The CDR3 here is CASSPPGLVTETQYF. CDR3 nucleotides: TGTGCCAGCAGTCCCCCGGGACTAGTAACAGAGACCCAGTACTTC.

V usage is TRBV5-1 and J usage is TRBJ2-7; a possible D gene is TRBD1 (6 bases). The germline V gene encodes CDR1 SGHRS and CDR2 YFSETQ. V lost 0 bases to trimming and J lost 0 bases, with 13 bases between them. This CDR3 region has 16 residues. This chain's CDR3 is CASSLVPGASSYEQYF. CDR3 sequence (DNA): TGCGCCAGCAGCTTGGTTCCAGGGGCATCCTCCTACGAGCAGTACTTC.

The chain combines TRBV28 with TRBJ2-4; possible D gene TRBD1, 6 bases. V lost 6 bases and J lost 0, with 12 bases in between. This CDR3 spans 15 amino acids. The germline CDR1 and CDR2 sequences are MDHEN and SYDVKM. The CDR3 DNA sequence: TGTGCCAGCAGGGAGACAGGTCAAGCCAAAAACATTCAGTACTTC. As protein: CASRETGQAKNIQYF.

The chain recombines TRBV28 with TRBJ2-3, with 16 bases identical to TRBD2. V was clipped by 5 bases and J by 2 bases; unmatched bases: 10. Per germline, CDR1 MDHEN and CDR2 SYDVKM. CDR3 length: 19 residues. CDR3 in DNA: TGTGCCAGCAGTGGAATGGGACTAGCGGGAGGGCCAACCACAGATACGCAGTATTTT. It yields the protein CASSGMGLAGGPTTDTQYF.